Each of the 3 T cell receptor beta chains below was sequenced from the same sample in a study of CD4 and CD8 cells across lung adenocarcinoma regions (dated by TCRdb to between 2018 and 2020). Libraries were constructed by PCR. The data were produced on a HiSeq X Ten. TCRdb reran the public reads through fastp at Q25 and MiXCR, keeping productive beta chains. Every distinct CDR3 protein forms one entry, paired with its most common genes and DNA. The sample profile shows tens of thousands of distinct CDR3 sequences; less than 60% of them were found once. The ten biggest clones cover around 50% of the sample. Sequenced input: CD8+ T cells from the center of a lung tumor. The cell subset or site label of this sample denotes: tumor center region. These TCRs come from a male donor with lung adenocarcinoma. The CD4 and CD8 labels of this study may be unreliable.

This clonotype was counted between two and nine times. The CDR3 region is CASSPSDRYQREQYF. The CDR3 coding sequence is TGTGCCAGCAGTCCCTCGGACAGGTACCAAAGAGAGCAGTACTTC. This chain links TRBV12-3 or TRBV12-4 with TRBJ2-7; 7 bases match TRBD1. V shed 5 bases, J shed 7 bases, and the junction held 14 bases outside the gene matches. CDR3 length: 15 amino acids.

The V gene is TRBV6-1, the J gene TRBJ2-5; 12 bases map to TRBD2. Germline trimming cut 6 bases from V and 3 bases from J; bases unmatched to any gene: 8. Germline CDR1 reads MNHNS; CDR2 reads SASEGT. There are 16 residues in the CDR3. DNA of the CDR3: TGTGCCAGCAGAGAGTCGGCTAGCGGGAGGGAAGAGACCCAGTACTTC. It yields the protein CASRESASGREETQYF.

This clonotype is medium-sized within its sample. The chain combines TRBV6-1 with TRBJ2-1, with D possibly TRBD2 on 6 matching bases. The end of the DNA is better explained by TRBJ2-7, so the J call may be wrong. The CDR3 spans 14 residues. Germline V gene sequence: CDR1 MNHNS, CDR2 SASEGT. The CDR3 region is CASSVGRTGYEQYF. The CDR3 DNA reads TGTGCCAGCAGTGTAGGGAGGACCGGTTACGAGCAGTACTTC.